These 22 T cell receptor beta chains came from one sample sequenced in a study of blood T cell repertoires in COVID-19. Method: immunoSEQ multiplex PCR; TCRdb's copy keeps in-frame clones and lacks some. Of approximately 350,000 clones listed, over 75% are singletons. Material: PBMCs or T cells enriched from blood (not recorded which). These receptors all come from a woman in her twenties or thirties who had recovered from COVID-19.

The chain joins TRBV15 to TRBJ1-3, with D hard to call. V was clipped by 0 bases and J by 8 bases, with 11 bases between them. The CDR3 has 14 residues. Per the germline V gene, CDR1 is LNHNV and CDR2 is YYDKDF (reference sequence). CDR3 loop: CATSRDQGRDTIYF. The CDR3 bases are TGTGCCACCAGCAGAGATCAAGGGCGGGACACCATATATTTT.

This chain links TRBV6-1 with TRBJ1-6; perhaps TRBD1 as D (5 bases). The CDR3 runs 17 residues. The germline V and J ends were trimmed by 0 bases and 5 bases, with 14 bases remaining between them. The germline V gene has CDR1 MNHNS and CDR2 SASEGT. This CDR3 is CASSEAAGLQHNSPLHF. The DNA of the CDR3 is TGTGCCAGCAGTGAAGCGGCGGGACTCCAGCATAATTCACCCCTCCACTTT.

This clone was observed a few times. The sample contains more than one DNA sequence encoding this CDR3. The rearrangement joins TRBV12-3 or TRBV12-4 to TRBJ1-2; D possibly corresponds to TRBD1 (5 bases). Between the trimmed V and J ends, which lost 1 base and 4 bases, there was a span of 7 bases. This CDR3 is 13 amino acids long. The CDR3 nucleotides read TGTGCCAGCAGTTTAGGTCAGGGCTATGGCTACACCTTC. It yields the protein CASSLGQGYGYTF.

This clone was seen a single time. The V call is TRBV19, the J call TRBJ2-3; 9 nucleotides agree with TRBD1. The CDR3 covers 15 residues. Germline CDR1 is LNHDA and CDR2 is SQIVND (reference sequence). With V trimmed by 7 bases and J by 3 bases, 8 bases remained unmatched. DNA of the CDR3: TGTGCCAGTACCTCCCGGGACAGGGTAACAGATACGCAGTATTTT. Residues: CASTSRDRVTDTQYF.

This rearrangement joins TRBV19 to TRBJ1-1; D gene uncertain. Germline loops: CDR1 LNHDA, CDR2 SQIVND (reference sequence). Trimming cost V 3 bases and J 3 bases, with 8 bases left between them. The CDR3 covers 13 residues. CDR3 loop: CASSIRRYTEAFF. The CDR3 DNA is TGTGCCAGTAGTATCCGGAGGTACACTGAAGCTTTCTTT.

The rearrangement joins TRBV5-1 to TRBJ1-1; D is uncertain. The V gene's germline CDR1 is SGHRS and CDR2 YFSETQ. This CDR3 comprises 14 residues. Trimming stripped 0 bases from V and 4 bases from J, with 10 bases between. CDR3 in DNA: TGCGCCAGCAGCTTGGTGGAGGGAAGCACTGAAGCTTTCTTT. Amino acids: CASSLVEGSTEAFF.

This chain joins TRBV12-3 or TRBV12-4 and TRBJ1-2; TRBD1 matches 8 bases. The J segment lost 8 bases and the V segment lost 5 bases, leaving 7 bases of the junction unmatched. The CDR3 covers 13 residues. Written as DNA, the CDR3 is TGTGCCAGCAGTGAACAGGGGGTAAGCGGCTACACCTTC. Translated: CASSEQGVSGYTF.

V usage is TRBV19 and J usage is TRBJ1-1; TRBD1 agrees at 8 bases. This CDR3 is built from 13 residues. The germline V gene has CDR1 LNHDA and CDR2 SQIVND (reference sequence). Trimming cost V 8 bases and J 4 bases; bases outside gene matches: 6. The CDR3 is CASSTGVGTEAFF. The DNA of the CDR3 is TGTGCCAGTTCGACAGGGGTGGGCACTGAAGCTTTCTTT.

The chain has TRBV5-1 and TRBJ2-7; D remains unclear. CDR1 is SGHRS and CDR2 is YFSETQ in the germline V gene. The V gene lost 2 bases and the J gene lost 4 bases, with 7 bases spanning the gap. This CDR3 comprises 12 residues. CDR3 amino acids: CASSFDLYEQYF. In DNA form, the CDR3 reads TGCGCCAGCAGCTTCGATCTATACGAGCAGTACTTC.

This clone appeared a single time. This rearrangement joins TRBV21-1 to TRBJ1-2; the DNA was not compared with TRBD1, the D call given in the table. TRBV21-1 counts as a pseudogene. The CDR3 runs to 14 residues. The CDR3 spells CASSKPRPFYGYTF. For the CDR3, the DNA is TGTGCCAGCAGCAAACCCAGGCCCTTCTATGGCTACACCTTC.

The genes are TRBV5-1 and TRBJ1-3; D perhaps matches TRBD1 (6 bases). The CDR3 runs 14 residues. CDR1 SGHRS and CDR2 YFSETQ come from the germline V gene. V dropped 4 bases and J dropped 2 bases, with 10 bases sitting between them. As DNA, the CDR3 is TGCGCCAGCAGCCCCAGGGGCACTGGAAACACCATATATTTT. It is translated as CASSPRGTGNTIYF.

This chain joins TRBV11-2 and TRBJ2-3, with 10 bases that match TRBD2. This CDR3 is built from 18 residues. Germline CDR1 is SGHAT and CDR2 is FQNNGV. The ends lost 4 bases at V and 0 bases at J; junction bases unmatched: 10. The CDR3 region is CASSSGHWTSGSTDTQYF. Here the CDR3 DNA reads TGTGCCAGCAGCTCCGGCCATTGGACTAGCGGCAGCACAGATACGCAGTATTTT. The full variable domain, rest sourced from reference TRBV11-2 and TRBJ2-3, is EAGVAQSPRYKIIEKRQSVAFWCNPISGHATLYWYQQILGQGPKLLIQFQNNGVVDDSQLPKDRFSAERLKGVDSTLKIQPAKLEDSAVYLCASSSGHWTSGSTDTQYFGPGTRLTVL.

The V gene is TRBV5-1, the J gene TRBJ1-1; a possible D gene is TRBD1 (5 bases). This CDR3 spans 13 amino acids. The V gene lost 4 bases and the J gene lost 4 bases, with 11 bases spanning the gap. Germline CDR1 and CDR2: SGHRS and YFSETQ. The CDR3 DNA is TGCGCCAGCAGCACCGGACACCTCACTGAAGCTTTCTTT. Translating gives CASSTGHLTEAFF.

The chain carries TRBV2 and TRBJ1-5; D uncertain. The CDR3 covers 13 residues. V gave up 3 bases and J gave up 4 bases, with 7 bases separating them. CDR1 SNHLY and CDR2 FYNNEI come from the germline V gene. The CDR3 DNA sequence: TGTGCCAGCAGTGAGGCAGATAATCAGCCCCAGCATTTT. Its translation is CASSEADNQPQHF.

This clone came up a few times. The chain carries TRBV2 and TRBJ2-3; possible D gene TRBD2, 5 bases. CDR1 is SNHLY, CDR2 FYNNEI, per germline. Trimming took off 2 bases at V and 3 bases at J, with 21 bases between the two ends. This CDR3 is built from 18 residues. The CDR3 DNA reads TGTGCCAGCAGTGAATTCGGGTTGCGCAGGACTGTTACAGATACGCAGTATTTT. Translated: CASSEFGLRRTVTDTQYF.

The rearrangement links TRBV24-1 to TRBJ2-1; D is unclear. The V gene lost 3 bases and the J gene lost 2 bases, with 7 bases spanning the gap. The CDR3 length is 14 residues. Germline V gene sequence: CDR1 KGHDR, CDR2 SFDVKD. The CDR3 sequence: CATSDSTTYNEQFF. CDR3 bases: TGTGCCACCAGTGATAGCACGACCTACAATGAGCAGTTCTTC.

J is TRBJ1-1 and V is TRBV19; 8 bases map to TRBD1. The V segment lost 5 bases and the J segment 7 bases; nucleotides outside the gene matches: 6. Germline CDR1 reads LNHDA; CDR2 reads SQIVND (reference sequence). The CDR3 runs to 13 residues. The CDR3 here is CASSEDRAFEAFF. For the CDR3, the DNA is TGTGCCAGTAGTGAGGACAGGGCGTTTGAAGCTTTCTTT. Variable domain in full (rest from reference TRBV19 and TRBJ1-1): DGGITQSPKYLFRKEGQNVTLSCEQNLNHDAMYWYRQDPGQGLRLIYYSQIVNDFQKGDIAEGYSVSREKKESFPLTVTSAQKNPTAFYLCASSEDRAFEAFFGQGTRLTVV.

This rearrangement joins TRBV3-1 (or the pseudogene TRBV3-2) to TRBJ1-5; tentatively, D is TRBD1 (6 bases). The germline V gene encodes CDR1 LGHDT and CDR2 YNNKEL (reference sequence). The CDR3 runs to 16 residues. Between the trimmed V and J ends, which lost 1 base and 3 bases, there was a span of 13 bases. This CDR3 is CASSQGINRVNQPQHF. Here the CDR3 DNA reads TGTGCCAGCAGCCAAGGGATCAACAGGGTCAATCAGCCCCAGCATTTT.

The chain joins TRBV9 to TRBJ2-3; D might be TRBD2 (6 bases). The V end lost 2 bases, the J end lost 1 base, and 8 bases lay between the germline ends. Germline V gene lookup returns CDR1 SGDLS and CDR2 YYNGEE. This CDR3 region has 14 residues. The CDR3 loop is CASSVSGRTDTQYF. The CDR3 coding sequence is TGTGCCAGCAGCGTTAGCGGACGCACAGATACGCAGTATTTT.

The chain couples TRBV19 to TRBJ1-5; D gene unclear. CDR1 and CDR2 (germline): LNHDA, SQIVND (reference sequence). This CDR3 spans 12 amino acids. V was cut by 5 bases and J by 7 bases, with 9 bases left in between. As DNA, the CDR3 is TGTGCCAGTAGTTTAGGTTTACAGCCCCAGCATTTT. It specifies CASSLGLQPQHF.

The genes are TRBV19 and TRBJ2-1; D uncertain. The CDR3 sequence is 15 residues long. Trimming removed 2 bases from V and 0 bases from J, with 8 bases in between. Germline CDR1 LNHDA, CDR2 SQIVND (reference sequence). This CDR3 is CASSISLNSYNEQFF. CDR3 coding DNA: TGTGCCAGTAGTATATCGCTAAACTCCTACAATGAGCAGTTCTTC.

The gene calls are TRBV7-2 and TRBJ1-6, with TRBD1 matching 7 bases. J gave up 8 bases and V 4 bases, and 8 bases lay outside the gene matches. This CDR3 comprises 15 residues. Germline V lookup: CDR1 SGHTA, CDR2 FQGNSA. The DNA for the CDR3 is TGTGCCAGCAGCTCTCAACAGGGGTGGGATTCACCCCTCCACTTT. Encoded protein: CASSSQQGWDSPLHF.